Listed below are T cell receptor beta chains from one sample, sequenced in a study of post-analysis software for immune sequencing data. TCRdb recomputed calls from the PCR reads with MiXCR, one row per CDR3 protein. Of about 430,000 distinct CDR3 sequences listed, 39% were seen once; the top ten hold under 9%. What was sequenced was blood. The source is a girl aged 2-10 years with multiple sclerosis. Each CDR3 is given with its conserved first and last residue. The D gene is left open where the match is weak. A row's size may be missing; if present it is once, few, many or a size class.

j_call clone_size d_call v_call cdr3_nt cdr3_aa
TRBJ2-5 NA TRBD2 TRBV4-1 TGCGCCAGCAGCCAGGGAGCGGGGGGGCCAGGGAATGAGCAGTACTTC CASSQGAGGPGNEQYF
TRBJ2-5 NA NA TRBV20-1 TGCAGTGCTAGAAGAGGGGGGGGTCAAGAGACCCAGTACTTC CSARRGGGQETQYF
TRBJ2-3 few NA TRBV5-1 TGCGCCAGCAGCACGGACCGGGCAGATACGCAGTATTTT CASSTDRADTQYF
TRBJ2-7 NA TRBD2 TRBV2 TGTGCCAGCAGTGTAGAGTCAGCCCGTGGACTAGCGGTATACGAGCAGTACTTC CASSVESARGLAVYEQYF
TRBJ2-1 NA TRBD2 TRBV7-9 TGTGCCAGCAGCTTACAGGAAGCGGGGGAGCAGTTCTTC CASSLQEAGEQFF
TRBJ2-5 NA NA TRBV27 TGTGCCAGCAGTCGCTGGACTAACCAAGAGACCCAGTACTTC CASSRWTNQETQYF
TRBJ2-7 few NA TRBV7-2 TGTGCCAGCAGCTTAGTACGAGGCTCCGAGCAGTACTTC CASSLVRGSEQYF
TRBJ2-1 NA TRBD2 TRBV18 TGTGCCAGCTCACCACCGAGCGGGAGGGCCTACAATGAGCAGTTCTTC CASSPPSGRAYNEQFF
TRBJ2-7 few TRBD1 TRBV6-5 TGTGCCAGCAGTTACTCTTTGACAGGGACCTACGAGCAGTACTTC CASSYSLTGTYEQYF
TRBJ2-7 NA NA TRBV5-1 TGCGCCAGCAGGCTGGCGAGGAACAGCCCCTACGAGCAGTACTTC CASRLARNSPYEQYF
TRBJ2-1 few NA TRBV7-3 TGTGCCAGCAGCCTAGGTCGACAGACCAATGAGCAGTTCTTC CASSLGRQTNEQFF
TRBJ1-4 once NA TRBV7-2 TGTGCCAGCAGCTTAGTCCCGGTCCCCAATGAAAAACTGTTTTTT CASSLVPVPNEKLFF
TRBJ2-3 NA NA TRBV20-1 TGCAGTGTTGCCCGACCATCCACTAGAGATACGCAGTATTTT CSVARPSTRDTQYF
TRBJ1-5 NA NA TRBV12-3/TRBV12-4 TGTGCCAGCAGGTCAAGTACCCTCGGCAATCAGCCCCAGCATTTT CASRSSTLGNQPQHF
TRBJ1-4 NA TRBD1 TRBV4-3 TGCGCCAGCAGCCAGACCGGGACAGGGGACGAAAAACTGTTTTTT CASSQTGTGDEKLFF
TRBJ2-7 NA TRBD2 TRBV6-2/TRBV6-3 TGTGCCAGCAGTTACTCGACGGGACTAGCTGACTCCTACGAGCAGTACTTC CASSYSTGLADSYEQYF
TRBJ1-2 NA NA TRBV29-1 TGCAGCGGGTCCGGGTCCGGCTATGGCTACACCTTC CSGSGSGYGYTF
TRBJ2-3 few NA TRBV12-3/TRBV12-4 TGTGCCAGCAGTAGATGGAACGTAGGAGACACAACGTATTTT CASSRWNVGDTTYF
TRBJ2-1 NA TRBD2 TRBV4-3 TGCGCCAGCAGCCAAGTGGGACTAGTAGCTGAGCAGTTCTTC CASSQVGLVAEQFF
TRBJ1-2 NA NA TRBV23-1 TGCGCCGAGGCCTATATTAACTATGGCTACACCTTC CAEAYINYGYTF
TRBJ2-1 few TRBD1 TRBV29-1 TGCAGCGTTGGGGGGACAGGGGGCGAGGGTGAGCAGTTCTTC CSVGGTGGEGEQFF
TRBJ2-1 few TRBD2 TRBV20-1 TGCAGTGCGATGACTAGCGTGCCATACAATGAGCAGTTCTTC CSAMTSVPYNEQFF
TRBJ2-3 few NA TRBV5-1 TGCGCCAGCAGCTTGGGGGGCAGGGATACGCAGTATTTT CASSLGGRDTQYF
TRBJ2-3 NA TRBD1 TRBV29-1 TGCAGCGTTGAAGGACAGGGGGCAGGTGATACGCAGTATTTT CSVEGQGAGDTQYF
TRBJ2-2 NA NA TRBV29-1 TGCAGCGTCCGACCCGGGGCCGGGGAGCTGTTTTTT CSVRPGAGELFF
TRBJ2-1 few TRBD1 TRBV7-2 TGTGCCAGCAGCTTAGGGACAGGGGTAGGTGAGCAGTTCTTC CASSLGTGVGEQFF
TRBJ2-7 NA TRBD1 TRBV7-2 TGTGCCAGCAGTACCCGAGGGACAGGGTTGAACGAGCAGTACTTC CASSTRGTGLNEQYF
TRBJ2-5 NA TRBD2 TRBV10-1 TGCGCCAGCAGTGATGCGCCTAGCGGGGGCCAAGAGACCCAGTACTTC CASSDAPSGGQETQYF
TRBJ1-1 few NA TRBV28 TGTGCCAGCAGGACTCGGGGGTTTGAAGCTTTCTTT CASRTRGFEAFF
TRBJ2-7 NA TRBD1 TRBV2 TGTGCCAGCAGTGAAGTCAGGGGGCGCGAGCAGTACTTC CASSEVRGREQYF
TRBJ1-2 NA TRBD1 TRBV12-3/TRBV12-4 TGTGCCAGCAGTCCCCAGGACAGGGTGGATGGCTACACCTTC CASSPQDRVDGYTF
TRBJ2-7 few NA TRBV28 TGTGCCAGCAGTTCCGGTCCAGGGACTGACTACGAGCAGTACTTC CASSSGPGTDYEQYF
TRBJ2-7 few NA TRBV6-5 TGTGCCAGCAGTCCCGGACGAGTTGCCTACGAGCAGTACTTC CASSPGRVAYEQYF
TRBJ2-3 once TRBD2 TRBV7-2 TGTGCCAGCAGCTCGCGAAGCGGGGCCAGCACAGATACGCAGTATTTT CASSSRSGASTDTQYF
TRBJ2-1 few NA TRBV28 TGTGCCAGCGTCCCCGGCGGGTGGGAGCACAATGAGCAGTTCTTC CASVPGGWEHNEQFF
TRBJ2-7 NA NA TRBV28 TGTGCCAGCAGCTTCCTCCCCTGGGACGCAGCCTACGAGCAGTACTTC CASSFLPWDAAYEQYF
TRBJ1-1 NA NA TRBV4-1 TGCGCCAGCAGCCGACTCGAGGGGGTGAACACTGAAGCTTTCTTT CASSRLEGVNTEAFF
TRBJ1-1 NA NA TRBV28 TGTGCCAGCAGACTGTGGAGGGGTGTGGGGTACACTGAAGCTTTCTTT CASRLWRGVGYTEAFF
TRBJ2-1 few TRBD2 TRBV12-3/TRBV12-4 TGTGCCAGCAGTTCGGCTAGCGGGAGTCACAATGAGCAGTTCTTC CASSSASGSHNEQFF
TRBJ1-2 NA NA TRBV7-9 TGTGCCAGCAGCCAGCAGGTTGAAAACTATGGCTACACCTTC CASSQQVENYGYTF
TRBJ1-2 NA TRBD1 TRBV20-1 TGCAGTGCTACTGGGACAGCCCTCGGGGATGGCTACACCTTC CSATGTALGDGYTF
TRBJ1-1 NA NA TRBV10-3 TGTGCCATCAGTGAAGTGGGACCTTCGAACACTGAAGCTTTCTTT CAISEVGPSNTEAFF
TRBJ1-1 NA NA TRBV7-2 TGTGCCAGCAGCTTAGTGGGGTCGGACACTGAAGCTTTCTTT CASSLVGSDTEAFF
TRBJ2-4 once NA TRBV6-2/TRBV6-3 TGTGCCAGCAGCCAGACCGGACTGCTGAACATTCAGTACTTC CASSQTGLLNIQYF
TRBJ2-1 NA NA TRBV5-1 TGCGCCAGCAGCTTGTCTACGGGGTCTGAGCAGTTCTTC CASSLSTGSEQFF
TRBJ2-7 NA TRBD1 TRBV10-1 TGCGCCAGCAGTGACCCCGGCGACAGGGACGAGCAGTACTTC CASSDPGDRDEQYF
TRBJ1-1 NA TRBD1 TRBV14 TGTGCCAGCAGCCACCCCAGACAGGGGAACACTGAAGCTTTCTTT CASSHPRQGNTEAFF
TRBJ2-5 NA NA TRBV20-1 TGCAGTGCTAGACGGACAGTGGCGGACACGTTGGAGACCCAGTACTTC CSARRTVADTLETQYF
TRBJ2-7 NA NA TRBV10-3 TGTGCCATCAGTGAGTTGGTAGACAGCTACGAGCAGTACTTC CAISELVDSYEQYF
TRBJ2-7 few TRBD1 TRBV7-8 TGTGCCAGCAGCCCTCGCCGGGACAGGGGAAGCGAGCAGTACTTC CASSPRRDRGSEQYF
TRBJ1-2 NA NA TRBV10-3 TGTGCCATCAGTGGGGAACAGCTTTACTATGGCTACACCTTC CAISGEQLYYGYTF
TRBJ2-1 NA NA TRBV27 TGTGCCAGCAGTTTAAGGGGCCGCGGCAATAAGCAGTTCTTC CASSLRGRGNKQFF
TRBJ1-5 NA NA TRBV5-6 TGTGCCAGCAGCCCACAGGGATCGGTAGGTCAGCCCCAGCATTTT CASSPQGSVGQPQHF
TRBJ2-1 NA TRBD1 TRBV7-2 TGTGCCAGCAGCTTAGCTTACGACAGGGGACCATACAATGAGCAGTTCTTC CASSLAYDRGPYNEQFF
TRBJ2-3 NA TRBD2 TRBV5-5 TGTGCCAGCGGCTTGCTTAGCGGGCTACGCACAGATACGCAGTATTTT CASGLLSGLRTDTQYF
TRBJ1-2 NA NA TRBV12-3/TRBV12-4 TGTGCCAGCAGTTTAGCGACATGGCCCTACACCTTC CASSLATWPYTF
TRBJ2-1 NA TRBD1 TRBV6-4 TGTGCCAGCAGTGACTCAACAGGGGGTTACAATGAGCAGTTCTTC CASSDSTGGYNEQFF